Listed below are T cell receptor beta chains from one sample, sequenced in a study of response to subunit inactivated influenza vaccine. From the RT-PCR reads, TCRdb called clonotypes with MiXCR, one entry per CDR3 protein. The sample yields 600,000 to 850,000 distinct CDR3 sequences, 11% to 15% seen once. The sequenced sample was PBMCs from blood, obtained roughly 15 days before vaccination. The receptors come from a man aged 50-59 years who received an inactivated influenza vaccine. The CDR3 runs from the conserved cysteine through the conserved F or W. Each record gives: J gene, V gene, CDR3 protein.

TRBJ2-1	TRBV15	CATSRVDNEQFF
TRBJ2-5	TRBV5-1	CASSLGSGKETQYF
TRBJ2-5	TRBV6-5	CASSYGTGWETQYF
TRBJ2-5	TRBV10-2	CASLGTLPETQYF
TRBJ2-3	TRBV15	CATSNGEVDTQYF
TRBJ2-1	TRBV5-1	CASSGQGRYNEQFF
TRBJ2-6	TRBV4-3	CASSQGVLSGANVLTF
TRBJ2-3	TRBV28	CASSLQRRTDTQYF
TRBJ2-5	TRBV19	CASSGRTGLFGTQYF
TRBJ2-7	TRBV10-3	CASTGLAGGLGDEQYF
TRBJ1-5	TRBV7-2	CASSLRVWGPQHF
TRBJ2-7	TRBV7-6	CASAGVGGSYEQYF
TRBJ1-1	TRBV20-1	CSARYRNTEAFF
TRBJ2-3	TRBV2	CASSERERTSTDTQYF
TRBJ1-5	TRBV12-5	CASGLVPEGQGDQPQHF
TRBJ2-7	TRBV5-1	CASSFTGTSGSGSYEQYF
TRBJ2-2	TRBV5-6	CASSSFRTSKSLAGELFF
TRBJ2-3	TRBV29-1	CSGGLDTQYF
TRBJ2-2	TRBV7-9	CASSPGLAGVWTGELFF
TRBJ1-3	TRBV10-2	CASSEQAGNTIYF
TRBJ1-2	TRBV12-3/TRBV12-4	CASSFGLQGASYGYTF
TRBJ1-3	TRBV14	CASSQVPTGGNTIYF
TRBJ2-2	TRBV5-1	CASSQDLFTGELFF
TRBJ1-5	TRBV15	CATSYGTGNQPQHF
TRBJ2-1	TRBV4-2	CASSQDPPGDNEQFF
TRBJ2-2	TRBV6-1	CASHVGSNTGELFF
TRBJ2-1	TRBV30	CAWSVNRDNEQFF
TRBJ2-6	TRBV6-1	CASSPGAGFSGANVLTF
TRBJ1-6	TRBV7-2	CASSLMYTEDSPLHF
TRBJ2-1	TRBV7-2	CASSLASSGRINEQFF
TRBJ2-1	TRBV3-1	CASSQFTGTRPSEQFF
TRBJ2-1	TRBV7-9	CASSRTNPTYNEQFF
TRBJ2-7	TRBV2	CASSQPLSSSYEQYF
TRBJ2-1	TRBV29-1	CSAEREPGNEQFF
TRBJ2-5	TRBV15	CATSRGNGRAGETQYF
TRBJ2-5	TRBV7-9	CASSSTGGYETQYF
TRBJ1-1	TRBV25-1	CASSSIGNTEAFF
TRBJ1-1	TRBV20-1	CSAFPRDRFMNTEAFF
TRBJ2-3	TRBV12-3/TRBV12-4	CASSLIQDTQYF
TRBJ2-1	TRBV19	CASSIGGEQFF
TRBJ2-4	TRBV11-2	CASSGQLRDRGILAKNIQYF
TRBJ2-7	TRBV28	CASSLPGQGAYEQYF
TRBJ2-1	TRBV5-6	CASSDGQGRNEQFF
TRBJ1-3	TRBV9	CASTRGATGNTIYF
TRBJ2-7	TRBV5-1	CASSSGTGDFEGIYEQYF
TRBJ2-7	TRBV5-1	CASSSLGGSSSYEQYF
TRBJ1-1	TRBV6-2/TRBV6-3	CASSSGGATEAFF
TRBJ1-4	TRBV5-1	CASSLLPGQGYNEKLFF
TRBJ2-1	TRBV24-1	CATSGLKPGQGAKVSYNEQFF
TRBJ2-1	TRBV6-1	CASMPGFNRNNEQFF
TRBJ2-5	TRBV14	CASGLAGGQETQYF
TRBJ1-2	TRBV4-2	CASSLVTGEGYTF